The 23 T cell receptor beta chains below come from one sample, sequenced in a study of blood T cell repertoires in COVID-19. Clones were sequenced by immunoSEQ multiplex PCR, and TCRdb holds only the in-frame ones, with some missing. The sample carries roughly 100,000 clones, roughly 79% recorded once. The material sequenced was peripheral blood. The source of these receptors is a woman aged 70-85 years with acute or convalescent COVID-19.

This clone was detected only a few times. This chain links TRBV15 with TRBJ2-5, with a possible D match to TRBD1 (6 bases). This CDR3 has 13 amino acids. V was cut by 4 bases and J by 2 bases, with 8 bases left in between. The germline V gene has CDR1 LNHNV and CDR2 YYDKDF (reference sequence). The CDR3 coding sequence is TGTGCCACCAGCACTCAGGGGCAAGAGACCCAGTACTTC. It specifies CATSTQGQETQYF.

V and J are TRBV30 and TRBJ1-2, with D tentatively TRBD1 (5 bases). Trimming cost V 0 bases and J 8 bases, with 10 bases left between them. The CDR3 is 12 residues long. Germline-derived CDR1 and CDR2 are GTSNPN and SVGIG (reference sequence). The CDR3 is CAWSVRVGGYTF. For the CDR3, the DNA is TGTGCCTGGAGTGTCAGGGTCGGGGGCTACACCTTC.

This clone is medium-sized. This sequence joins TRBV6-5 and TRBJ1-2, with TRBD1 as a possible D gene (6 bases). Germline V gene data show CDR1 as MNHEY and CDR2 as SVGAGI. The CDR3 is 14 residues long. Trimming cost V 6 bases and J 4 bases, with 15 bases left between them. The CDR3 coding sequence is TGTGCCAGCAGCCCACAGGGTGGCCGCTATGGCTACACCTTC. Protein product: CASSPQGGRYGYTF.

This clone has only a few counts. The genes are TRBV19 and TRBJ2-4; 8 bases fit TRBD1. This CDR3 spans 15 amino acids. Germline CDR1 LNHDA, CDR2 SQIVND (reference sequence). V gave up 4 bases and J gave up 7 bases; unmatched junction bases: 9. The DNA of the CDR3 is TGTGCCAGTAGTACCGGACAGGGTTCAGGGAACATTCAGTACTTC. Translated, it gives CASSTGQGSGNIQYF.

The chain has TRBV6-5 and TRBJ1-2, with D possibly matching TRBD1 (5 bases). Trimming took off 2 bases at V and 8 bases at J, with 12 bases between the two ends. This CDR3 region has 13 residues. CDR1 and CDR2 from the germline V gene are MNHEY and SVGAGI. As DNA, the CDR3 is TGTGCCAGCAGTTACAGTAGGGGTCACGGCTACACCTTC. The encoded protein is CASSYSRGHGYTF.

This clone was counted between two and nine times. The chain links TRBV7-2 to TRBJ1-4; a weak D match, TRBD1 (5 bases). V was trimmed by 0 bases and J by 8 bases, leaving 22 bases between them. This CDR3 is 18 amino acids long. The germline gives CDR1 SGHTA, CDR2 FQGNSA. In DNA, the CDR3 is TGTGCCAGCAGCTTAGCGGGGTGGGGCAGTAGGGCTTACGAAAAACTGTTTTTT. Translating it yields CASSLAGWGSRAYEKLFF.

The count of this clone is one. The chain joins TRBV19 to TRBJ1-4; 7 bases match TRBD1. The CDR3 consists of 15 residues. CDR1 is LNHDA, CDR2 SQIVND, per germline (reference sequence). J lost 7 bases, V lost 6 bases, and 11 bases had no gene match. The CDR3 here is CASRTLQGPGEKLFF. Written as DNA, the CDR3 is TGTGCCAGTAGAACCTTACAGGGGCCCGGTGAAAAACTGTTTTTT.

This clone was seen only once. The chain employs TRBV30 and TRBJ1-2, with a tentative D call TRBD1 (6 bases). The V and J ends lost 3 bases and 7 bases respectively, with 15 bases between them. This CDR3 has 13 amino acids. The germline V gene has CDR1 GTSNPN and CDR2 SVGIG (reference sequence). The CDR3 is CAWRKHRDGGYTF. Written as DNA, the CDR3 is TGTGCCTGGAGGAAGCACAGGGACGGTGGCTACACCTTC.

The sample holds one count of this clone. The chain carries TRBV7-8 and TRBJ1-2, with a weak D call TRBD1 (5 bases). The V and J ends lost 7 bases and 0 bases respectively, with 36 bases between them. CDR1 is SGHVS, CDR2 FQNEAQ, per germline. The CDR3 totals 22 residues. The CDR3 loop is CASTKYTDQPELTDLANYGYTF. The CDR3 DNA is TGTGCCAGCACCAAGTACACCGACCAGCCAGAATTGACAGATCTAGCTAACTATGGCTACACCTTC.

The chain couples TRBV28 to TRBJ1-5, with TRBD1 matching over 7 bases. V lost 7 bases and J lost 5; bases outside the gene matches: 11. Germline-derived CDR1 and CDR2 are MDHEN and SYDVKM. The CDR3 runs 15 residues. As DNA, the CDR3 is TGTGCCAGCACCCTAGGGGGCCAGGGCCATCAGCCCCAGCATTTT. Translation: CASTLGGQGHQPQHF.

The chain has TRBV27 and TRBJ1-1; 7 bases are shared with TRBD1. Per germline, CDR1 MNHEY and CDR2 SMNVEV (reference sequence). The CDR3 totals 14 residues. The trim removed 0 bases at V and 6 bases at J, leaving 4 bases unmatched. CDR3 DNA sequence: TGTGCCAGCAGTTTATCAGCAGGGGGTTCTGAAGCTTTCTTT. Amino acids: CASSLSAGGSEAFF.

This chain connects TRBV28 to TRBJ1-5; possible D gene TRBD1, 6 bases. Trimming left V 8 bases short and J 3 bases short, with 11 bases between. The CDR3 totals 13 residues. Germline assignment: CDR1 MDHEN and CDR2 SYDVKM. The DNA for the CDR3 is TGTGCCAGCGTCCGGGACATCAATCAGCCCCAGCATTTT. Encoded protein: CASVRDINQPQHF.

The rearrangement uses TRBV7-9 and TRBJ2-7; tentative D call: TRBD1 (7 bases). This CDR3 contains 14 residues. V was pared by 1 base and J by 2 bases, with 9 bases between. Germline CDR1 and CDR2: SEHNR and FQNEAQ (reference sequence). CDR3 loop: CASSLGGTAYEQYF. The CDR3 region has the DNA TGTGCCAGCAGCTTAGGCGGGACAGCCTACGAGCAGTACTTC.

V is TRBV2 and J is TRBJ1-1; 7 bases align to TRBD1. Losses at the gene ends were 4 bases for V and 0 bases for J; bases not matched to a gene: 17. From germline, CDR1 is SNHLY and CDR2 FYNNEI. The CDR3 consists of 19 residues. The chain's CDR3 is CASSARGLDGYPLNTEAFF. The CDR3 DNA reads TGTGCCAGCAGTGCCAGGGGGTTAGATGGCTATCCTTTGAACACTGAAGCTTTCTTT.

This clone was detected a few times. V usage is TRBV28 and J usage is TRBJ1-5, with D perhaps matching TRBD1 (5 bases). From germline, CDR1 is MDHEN and CDR2 SYDVKM. CDR3 length equals 14 residues. V lost 10 bases, J lost 0 bases, and 13 bases lay in between. CDR3 sequence: CAIQRGSSNQPQHF. CDR3 in DNA: TGTGCCATCCAAAGGGGAAGTAGCAATCAGCCCCAGCATTTT.

V usage is TRBV12-3 or TRBV12-4 and J usage is TRBJ1-1; no reliable D call. The CDR3 contains 13 residues. Trimming shortened V by 8 bases and J by 8 bases, and 18 bases separated the two germline ends. The CDR3 nucleotides read TGTGCCAGCGGCCCCTTTGGGCTGACGGAAGCTTTCTTT. Translation gives CASGPFGLTEAFF.

This chain connects TRBV12-3 or TRBV12-4 to TRBJ1-2; weak D call: TRBD1 (6 bases). V lost 5 bases to trimming and J lost 5 bases, with 12 bases between them. The CDR3 is 13 residues long. CDR3 sequence: CASSPDRMYGYTF. In DNA form, the CDR3 reads TGTGCCAGCAGTCCTGACAGGATGTATGGCTACACCTTC.

V and J are TRBV3-1 (or the pseudogene TRBV3-2) and TRBJ2-3, with 8 bases matching TRBD2. There are 16 residues in the CDR3. The germline V gene encodes CDR1 LGHDT and CDR2 YNNKEL (reference sequence). Trimming removed 3 bases from V and 4 bases from J; junction bases left unmatched: 9. CDR3: CASSQGRGTRADTQYF. The CDR3, as DNA: TGTGCCAGCAGCCAGGGGAGGGGGACTAGAGCAGATACGCAGTATTTT.

The chain joins TRBV28 to TRBJ1-5; TRBD1 is a possible D gene (5 bases). The CDR3 consists of 16 residues. Germline CDR1 reads MDHEN; CDR2 reads SYDVKM. Between the trimmed V and J ends, which lost 6 bases and 7 bases, there was a span of 22 bases. The CDR3 protein is CASSLPPEGSGQPQHF. CDR3 DNA sequence: TGTGCCAGCAGCCTTCCCCCGGAGGGGTCCGGGCAGCCCCAGCATTTT. The complete variable domain, with remaining parts taken from reference TRBV28 and TRBJ1-5, reads DVKVTQSSRYLVKRTGEKVFLECVQDMDHENMFWYRQDPGLGLRLIYFSYDVKMKEKGDIPEGYSVSREKKERFSLILESASTNQTSMYLCASSLPPEGSGQPQHFGDGTRLSIL.

The gene calls are TRBV7-2 and TRBJ2-7; possibly TRBD1 for D (5 bases). V lost 0 bases and J lost 3, with 12 bases in between. Germline CDR1 reads SGHTA; CDR2 reads FQGNSA. The CDR3 covers 15 residues. This CDR3 is CASSLAGADFYEQYF. In nucleotides, the CDR3 is TGTGCCAGCAGCTTAGCTGGGGCGGATTTCTACGAGCAGTACTTC.

The chain couples TRBV6-6 to TRBJ2-1, with TRBD2 identical over 11 bases. The V segment lost 6 bases and the J segment 5 bases; nucleotides outside the gene matches: 3. Germline V gene lookup returns CDR1 MNHNY and CDR2 SVGAGI (reference sequence). The CDR3 has 14 amino acids. CDR3: CASRMGLADNEQFF. DNA of the CDR3: TGTGCCAGCAGAATGGGACTAGCGGACAATGAGCAGTTCTTC.

The rearrangement links TRBV11-3 to TRBJ2-7; a weak D match, TRBD2 (6 bases). The CDR3 contains 16 residues. Germline values: CDR1 SGHNT, CDR2 YENEEA. Trimming removed 1 base at V and 4 bases at J, with 17 bases between. The CDR3 is CASSLGSGRMYYEQYF. DNA for the CDR3: TGTGCCAGCAGCTTAGGGTCAGGGAGGATGTATTACGAGCAGTACTTC.

This chain links TRBV20-1 with TRBJ2-3; the D gene is possibly TRBD2 (6 bases). Germline V gene lookup returns CDR1 DFQATT and CDR2 SNEGSKA (reference sequence). The CDR3 is made up of 15 amino acids. Trimming cost V 3 bases and J 2 bases, with 15 bases left between them. In nucleotides, the CDR3 is TGCAGTGCTAGTGCGGGTAGCGGAAACACAGATACGCAGTATTTT. This gives the protein CSASAGSGNTDTQYF.